This T cell receptor (beta chain) came from a study of T cells in Graves' hyperthyroidism and ophthalmopathy. Points from the study as a whole: Ophthalmopathy was told apart from stable hyperthyroidism by a 13 V-J model. With a median lead of approximately 6 months before onset, the model predicted ophthalmopathy.

This clonotype was counted ten times or more. No antigen is known for it. Template material for amplifying TCR beta CDR3 regions consisted of RNA transcripts. HTBI primers were the set used in a first-round RT-PCR of the TCR CDR3. TCRdb recomputed calls from the multiplex PCR reads with MiXCR, one row per CDR3 protein. The top ten hold around 15% of the sample, which has approximately 640,000 distinct CDR3 sequences, 17% seen once. The germline V gene has CDR1 SNHLY and CDR2 FYNNEI. This CDR3 spans 13 amino acids. J lost 9 bases, V lost 7 bases, and 11 bases had no gene match. Stable hyperthyroidism: no ophthalmopathy progression over 18 months of follow-up.

Sequenced: blood. V gene TRBV2 combines with J gene TRBJ2-7; 8 bases are shared with TRBD1. The source is a man aged 50-59 years with Graves' hyperthyroidism. The CDR3 spells CASTEGDRPPQYF. CDR3 in DNA: TGTGCCAGCACAGAAGGGGACAGGCCTCCGCAGTACTTC.